Below, 22 T cell receptor beta chains from the same sample are listed, as sequenced in a study of neurological immune-mediated disorders. TCRdb reanalysed the 5' RACE reads using MiXCR and keeps one entry per CDR3 protein. Here the sample spans about 45,000 distinct CDR3 sequences, roughly 13% being singletons. Described time point: longitudinal time-point 3. What was sequenced was PBMCs. The receptors originated from a man aged 25 to 45 in good health.

This clonotype has a count of ten or more. This rearrangement joins TRBV6-5 to TRBJ2-7, with 7 bases matching TRBD2. This CDR3 comprises 15 residues. V lost 5 bases to trimming and J lost 1 base; unmatched junction nucleotides: 8. Germline assignment: CDR1 MNHEY and CDR2 SVGAGI. The CDR3 DNA reads as TGTGCCAGCAGTACCCGGCGGGGACTATCCTACGAGCAGTACTTC. Translation gives CASSTRRGLSYEQYF.

A note on this clonotype: A much larger clone is a single base away; this may be a read error. The CDR3 loop reads CASSFSSVQGAEQFF. CDR3 nucleotide sequence: TGTGCCAGCAGCTTTAGTAGTGTACAGGGTGCTGAGCAGTTCTTC. This chain connects TRBV11-2 to TRBJ2-1, with D maybe TRBD1 (6 bases). V was trimmed by 3 bases and J by 9 bases, leaving 18 bases between them. This CDR3 is 15 amino acids long. CDR1 SGHAT and CDR2 FQNNGV come from the germline V gene.

V and J are TRBV5-1 and TRBJ1-1, with a possible D match to TRBD1 (6 bases). The CDR3 is 16 residues long. V lost 2 bases and J 4 bases, leaving 18 bases between the germline ends. The germline V gene encodes CDR1 SGHRS and CDR2 YFSETQ. The CDR3 DNA follows: TGCGCCAGCAGCTTTATCGGGGGGGCGTCGACCACTGAAGCTTTCTTT. This translates into CASSFIGGASTTEAFF.

This clonotype was recorded at least ten times. The genes are TRBV12-3 or TRBV12-4 and TRBJ2-5; tentative D call: TRBD1 (5 bases). V was trimmed by 1 base and J by 4 bases, leaving 10 bases between them. The CDR3 extends over 14 amino acids. The CDR3 nucleotides read TGTGCCAGCAGTTTAGGGGCAGGGCGAGAGACCCAGTACTTC. This encodes CASSLGAGRETQYF.

In its sample, this clonotype was seen many times. The chain employs TRBV24-1 and TRBJ2-6; 8 nucleotides align to TRBD1. J gave up 0 bases and V 2 bases, and 8 bases lay outside the gene matches. The CDR3 is made up of 19 amino acids. CDR1 is KGHDR, CDR2 SFDVKD, per germline. CDR3 sequence: CATSDSSTGAPSGANVLTF. CDR3 sequence (DNA): TGTGCCACCAGTGATTCCTCGACAGGGGCCCCCTCTGGGGCCAACGTCCTGACTTTC.

Ten or more counts support this clonotype. The chain has TRBV7-2 and TRBJ2-7, with 9 bases lining up with TRBD1. Germline CDR1 SGHTA, CDR2 FQGNSA. This CDR3 comprises 14 residues. Unmatched junction bases numbered 1, after V lost 1 base and J lost 3 bases. In DNA, the CDR3 is TGTGCCAGCAGCTTAGGGGGACAGGGCTACGAGCAGTACTTC. It yields the protein CASSLGGQGYEQYF.

Regarding this clonotype: A single base separates this from a much larger clone, so it may be a read error. V gene TRBV7-8 combines with J gene TRBJ2-5; D unclear. The CDR3 loop spans 13 amino acids. Germline V lookup: CDR1 SGHVS, CDR2 FQNEAQ. CDR3 bases: TGTGTCAGCAGCCCCTCTCATGGGCAGACCCAGTACTTC. Its translation: CVSSPSHGQTQYF.

Ten or more counts support this clonotype. The chain recombines TRBV20-1 with TRBJ1-2; 10 positions agree with TRBD1. The V gene end was trimmed by 5 bases and the J gene end by 3 bases; junction bases not matched to a gene: 9. The CDR3 length is 15 residues. Germline-derived CDR1 and CDR2 are DFQATT and SNEGSKA (reference sequence). In DNA form, the CDR3 reads TGCAGTGCTTCTCCGGGACAGGGGATTTACTATGGCTACACCTTC. Translated, it gives CSASPGQGIYYGYTF.

There are many counts of this clonotype. This chain joins TRBV29-1 and TRBJ2-5; a possible D gene is TRBD1 (5 bases). Trimming cost V 5 bases and J 4 bases, with 8 bases left between them. The CDR3 extends over 11 amino acids. Germline CDR1 reads SQVTM; CDR2 reads ANQGSEA. CDR3 nucleotide sequence: TGCAGCGTTATGCAGGGAGAGACCCAGTACTTC. Translation gives CSVMQGETQYF.

This clonotype has at least ten counts. This rearrangement joins TRBV28 to TRBJ2-7; D is undetermined. The germline V and J ends were trimmed by 4 bases and 7 bases, with 11 bases remaining between them. CDR1 is MDHEN, CDR2 SYDVKM, per germline. This CDR3 region has 12 residues. CDR3 sequence: CASSWAALEQYF. The CDR3 bases are TGTGCCAGCAGTTGGGCAGCCTTAGAGCAGTACTTC.

This clonotype has at least ten counts. V usage is TRBV29-1 and J usage is TRBJ2-1, with no clear D. The CDR3 runs 11 residues. V lost 5 bases and J lost 4, with 6 bases in between. Germline CDR1 SQVTM, CDR2 ANQGSEA. CDR3 amino acids: CSVRSYNEQFF. The CDR3 nucleotides read TGCAGCGTTAGGAGTTACAATGAGCAGTTCTTC.

The table lists this clonotype with many counts. The chain carries TRBV7-3 and TRBJ1-4, with 9 bases aligning to TRBD1. The CDR3 spans 17 residues. Germline trimming cut 4 bases from V and 6 bases from J; bases unmatched to any gene: 12. Per germline, CDR1 SGHTA and CDR2 FQGTGA. The CDR3: CASSSWDRANSDEKLFF. CDR3 sequence (DNA): TGTGCCAGCAGCTCCTGGGACAGGGCCAATTCCGATGAAAAACTGTTTTTT.

This clonotype was seen repeatedly, ten times or more. V usage is TRBV20-1 and J usage is TRBJ2-7; 12 bases fit TRBD2. Germline V gene sequence: CDR1 DFQATT, CDR2 SNEGSKA (reference sequence). V shed 6 bases, J shed 0 bases, and the junction held 6 bases outside the gene matches. The CDR3 loop spans 15 amino acids. CDR3 nucleotide sequence: TGCAGTGCCCTCGGACTAGCGGGAAACTCCTACGAGCAGTACTTC. Its translation is CSALGLAGNSYEQYF.

This clonotype was seen repeatedly, ten times or more. The chain carries TRBV29-1 and TRBJ1-2, with TRBD1 identical over 9 bases. Germline lookup yields CDR1 SQVTM and CDR2 ANQGSEA. V shed 0 bases and J 6 bases; nucleotides not matched to a gene: 8. The CDR3 is 15 amino acids. CDR3 residues: CSVEDRDRVADGYTF. The CDR3 coding sequence is TGCAGCGTTGAAGACCGGGACAGGGTAGCAGATGGCTACACCTTC. The full variable domain, completed using reference TRBV29-1 and TRBJ1-2, is SAVISQKPSRDICQRGTSLTIQCQVDSQVTMMFWYRQQPGQSLTLIATANQGSEATYESGFVIDKFPISRPNLTFSTLTVSNMSPEDSSIYLCSVEDRDRVADGYTFGSGTRLTVV.

The CDR3 nucleotides are TGCAGCATTGGCCAGGGGTCTTACTCTGGGGCCAACGTCCTGACTTTC. Protein sequence: CSIGQGSYSGANVLTF. V gene TRBV29-1 combines with J gene TRBJ2-6; tentatively, D is TRBD1 (6 bases). Trimming removed 8 bases from V and 0 bases from J, with 17 bases in between. The CDR3 contains 16 residues. Per germline, CDR1 SQVTM and CDR2 ANQGSEA.

This clonotype has at least ten counts. The J gene is TRBJ1-6, the V gene TRBV5-1; possibly TRBD1 for D (6 bases). Germline V CDR1 and CDR2: SGHRS, YFSETQ. The CDR3 loop spans 17 amino acids. V gave up 0 bases and J gave up 7 bases, with 17 bases separating them. CDR3 in amino acids: CASSLAGAGDLNSPLHF. The CDR3 nucleotides read TGCGCCAGCAGCTTGGCCGGGGCAGGGGATCTCAATTCACCCCTCCACTTT.

Ten or more counts support this clonotype. This chain links TRBV6-4 with TRBJ2-3; 12 bases agree with TRBD2. This CDR3 region has 15 residues. V shed 4 bases and J 3 bases; nucleotides not matched to a gene: 2. Germline assignment: CDR1 MRHNA and CDR2 SNTAGT. The CDR3 region has the DNA TGTGCCAGCAGTGTGACTAGCGGGAGTACAGATACGCAGTATTTT. It codes for CASSVTSGSTDTQYF.

This clonotype was seen repeatedly, ten times or more. The gene calls are TRBV18 and TRBJ2-7; 8 nucleotides line up with TRBD1. Trimming cost V 6 bases and J 6 bases; bases outside gene matches: 10. This CDR3 contains 14 residues. Germline CDR1 is KGHSH and CDR2 is LQKENI. The CDR3 DNA reads TGTGCCAGCTCCCCGGACAGGGAGGCTCCCGAGCAGTACTTC. It codes for CASSPDREAPEQYF. Complete variable domain (other parts from reference TRBV18 and TRBJ2-7): NAGVMQNPRHLVRRRGQEARLRCSPMKGHSHVYWYRQLPEEGLKFMVYLQKENIIDESGMPKERFSAEFPKEGPSILRIQQVVRGDSAAYFCASSPDREAPEQYFGPGTRLTVT.

This clonotype was seen ten or more times. This chain uses TRBV20-1 with TRBJ2-1; 10 positions agree with TRBD2. The CDR3 spans 16 residues. The germline CDR1 and CDR2 sequences are DFQATT and SNEGSKA (reference sequence). The V and J ends lost 6 bases and 4 bases, in that order; junction bases with no gene match: 12. The CDR3 DNA reads TGCAGTGCCCCCAGCCCGGGGACTAGCGCTTACAATGAGCAGTTCTTC. Translation: CSAPSPGTSAYNEQFF.

There are many counts of this clonotype. The J gene is TRBJ1-4, the V gene TRBV28; tentatively, D is TRBD1 (6 bases). Germline V gene lookup returns CDR1 MDHEN and CDR2 SYDVKM. V was cut by 4 bases and J by 12 bases, with 18 bases left in between. The CDR3 sequence is 14 residues long. CDR3 DNA sequence: TGTGCCAGCAGTTCCCCGGGCCCTAAGGGGGAACTGTTTTTT. Protein sequence: CASSSPGPKGELFF.

In this sample, this clonotype turned up many times. This chain joins TRBV10-1 and TRBJ2-1; 13 nucleotides line up with TRBD2. After removal of 3 bases from V and 10 bases from J, the junction contained 9 bases not matched to a gene. The CDR3 spans 16 residues. CDR1 WNHNN and CDR2 SYGVQD come from the germline V gene (reference sequence). The CDR3 nucleotides are TGCGCCAGCAGTGAAGGGACTAGCGGGATTTACCAAGAGCAGTTCTTC. Its translation is CASSEGTSGIYQEQFF.

At least ten counts were recorded for this clonotype. This chain links TRBV24-1 with TRBJ2-1; 8 positions match TRBD1. The CDR3 loop spans 14 amino acids. Germline trimming cut 7 bases from V and 8 bases from J; bases unmatched to any gene: 9. Germline lookup yields CDR1 KGHDR and CDR2 SFDVKD. CDR3 in amino acids: CATSKTGAVDEQFF. CDR3 in DNA: TGTGCCACCAGCAAGACAGGGGCCGTAGATGAGCAGTTCTTC.